These T cell receptor beta chains were read from a single sample in a study of patients and donors after allogeneic stem cell transplantation. TCRdb processed the RT-PCR reads anew with MiXCR; each CDR3 protein has one entry. The profile shows some 200,000 distinct CDR3 sequences, around 41% of them singletons. The sample taken for sequencing was blood, either unsorted or a sorted T cell fraction (not recorded which). These receptors originate from a human donor who was either an allogeneic HSCT recipient or a stem cell or donor lymphocyte infusion donor (not recorded which). It is not recorded whose cells these are; they may come from a transplant donor. CDR3s include the opening cysteine and the closing phenylalanine or tryptophan. The order of the fields is D gene, J gene, V gene, clone size, CDR3 protein, CDR3 DNA. A D gene is named only where the DNA matches it firmly. Rows may omit the clone size; those that give it use once, few, many or a size class.

D: -; J: TRBJ2-4; V: TRBV6-5; size: once; CDR3: CASSETTIKNIQYF; DNA: TGTGCCAGCAGCGAGACGACAATCAAAAACATTCAGTACTTC
D: -; J: TRBJ1-2; V: TRBV30; size: -; CDR3: CAWSVLVGSRGYTF; DNA: TGTGCCTGGAGTGTACTTGTGGGTTCGAGGGGCTACACCTTC
D: TRBD1; J: TRBJ1-2; V: TRBV12-3/TRBV12-4; size: -; CDR3: CASRLQGANYGYTF; DNA: TGTGCCAGCAGGCTTCAGGGGGCGAACTATGGCTACACCTTC
D: TRBD1; J: TRBJ1-1; V: TRBV5-1; size: many; CDR3: CASSLNSDRGTEAFF; DNA: TGCGCCAGCAGCTTAAACTCGGACAGGGGAACTGAAGCTTTCTTT
D: TRBD1; J: TRBJ2-3; V: TRBV28; size: -; CDR3: CASYRGRGTDTQYF; DNA: TGTGCCAGCTACAGGGGTCGGGGCACAGATACGCAGTATTTT
D: -; J: TRBJ2-1; V: TRBV10-3; size: -; CDR3: CAISEYEGGGGEQFF; DNA: TGTGCCATCAGTGAGTACGAAGGGGGAGGCGGTGAGCAGTTCTTC
D: -; J: TRBJ2-7; V: TRBV4-3; size: -; CDR3: CASSQAQGAHEQYF; DNA: TGCGCCAGCAGCCAAGCGCAGGGAGCCCACGAGCAGTACTTC
D: -; J: TRBJ2-7; V: TRBV7-9; size: once; CDR3: CASSLFQGSEQYF; DNA: TGTGCCAGCAGCTTATTTCAGGGCTCCGAGCAGTACTTC
D: -; J: TRBJ2-7; V: TRBV4-3; size: -; CDR3: CASSQDPYHEQYF; DNA: TGCGCCAGCAGCCAAGACCCTTACCACGAGCAGTACTTC
D: -; J: TRBJ2-5; V: TRBV5-1; size: -; CDR3: CASGGTSREETQYF; DNA: TGCGCCAGCGGCGGGACTTCTCGAGAAGAGACCCAGTACTTC
D: -; J: TRBJ1-5; V: TRBV12-1; size: -; CDR3: CASSPDGRDNQPQHF; DNA: TGTGCCAGCAGCCCAGATGGACGGGATAATCAGCCCCAGCATTTT
D: -; J: TRBJ1-2; V: TRBV11-1; size: -; CDR3: CASSSPEGYTF; DNA: TGTGCCAGCAGCTCACCCGAGGGCTACACCTTC
D: -; J: TRBJ2-1; V: TRBV19; size: -; CDR3: CASSIDVNENEQFF; DNA: TGTGCCAGTAGTATCGACGTAAACGAGAATGAGCAGTTCTTC
D: -; J: TRBJ2-1; V: TRBV12-3/TRBV12-4; size: few; CDR3: CASTQTGPRDEQFF; DNA: TGTGCCAGCACCCAAACGGGGCCCCGGGATGAGCAGTTCTTC